This T cell receptor beta chain was sequenced for a study of T cell responses to AZD1222 COVID-19 vaccine. Clones were read by immunoSEQ multiplex PCR, and TCRdb kept only the in-frame ones, dropping some. This table holds 150,000 to 200,000 clones, around 90% found once. In the case of this clone: Antigen specificity is unknown.

Overall study results and limits: Regions 160-218 and 743-854 dominated among vaccine-associated CD4 TCRs spanning spike.

This CDR3 region has 15 residues. CDR1 and CDR2 (germline): MDHEN, SYDVKM. Trimming cost V 2 bases and J 2 bases, with 9 bases left between them. The specimen comprised peripheral blood, sampled 28 days after the second AZD1222 dose. This receptor was taken from an adult who received the AZD1222 COVID-19 vaccine. The rearrangement joins TRBV28 to TRBJ2-2; D call uncertain. The CDR3, as DNA: TGTGCCAGCAGTTTAAATAGTCCAAACACCGGGGAGCTGTTTTTT. Its translation: CASSLNSPNTGELFF. Using reference TRBV28 and TRBJ2-2 for the parts outside the CDR3, the full variable domain is DVKVTQSSRYLVKRTGEKVFLECVQDMDHENMFWYRQDPGLGLRLIYFSYDVKMKEKGDIPEGYSVSREKKERFSLILESASTNQTSMYLCASSLNSPNTGELFFGEGSRLTVL.